The present entry profiles one TCR beta chain with its context. Some clones are missing from TCRdb's copy, which holds only in-frame ones; the method was immunoSEQ multiplex PCR. Of some 200,000 clones in the sample, 79% were seen once. With 4 bases removed from V and 4 bases from J, the gap between germline ends came to 10 bases. CDR1 is SNHLY, CDR2 FYNNEI, per germline. The CDR3 contains 13 residues. The sample comes from a study of cytotoxic CD8 clonotypes in ibrutinib-treated CLL. Study overall: Partial responses numbered about 24 and complete responses 2; after a median about 68 months, around 14 stayed remitted and approximately twelve progressed.

Specimen: PBMCs, collected after 12 months of ibrutinib treatment. The chain combines TRBV2 with TRBJ1-1; D is unclear. This receptor was identified in a human donor with chronic lymphocytic leukemia. The CDR3: CASSGGGITEAFF. Here the CDR3 DNA reads TGTGCCAGCAGTGGGGGAGGCATCACTGAAGCTTTCTTT.